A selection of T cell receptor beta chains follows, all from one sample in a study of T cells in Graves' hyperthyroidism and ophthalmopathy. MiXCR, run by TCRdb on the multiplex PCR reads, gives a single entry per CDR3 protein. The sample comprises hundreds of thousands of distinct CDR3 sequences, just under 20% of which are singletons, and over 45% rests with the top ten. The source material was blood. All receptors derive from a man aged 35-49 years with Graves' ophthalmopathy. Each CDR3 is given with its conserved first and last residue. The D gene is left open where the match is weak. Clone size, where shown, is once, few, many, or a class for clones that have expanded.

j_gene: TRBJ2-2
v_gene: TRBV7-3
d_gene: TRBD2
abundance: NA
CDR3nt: TGTGCCAGCAGCAAAGCGGGGTGGGGGACCGGGGAGCTGTTTTTT
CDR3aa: CASSKAGWGTGELFF

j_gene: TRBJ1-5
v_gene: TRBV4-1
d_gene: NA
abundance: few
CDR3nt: TGCGCCAGCAGCCAAGATGGAACAGTTAATCAGCCCCAGCATTTT
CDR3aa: CASSQDGTVNQPQHF

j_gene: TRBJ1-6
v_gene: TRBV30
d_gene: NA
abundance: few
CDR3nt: TGTGCCTGGACTGTGAGCTCCTATAATTCACCCCTCCACTTT
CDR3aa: CAWTVSSYNSPLHF

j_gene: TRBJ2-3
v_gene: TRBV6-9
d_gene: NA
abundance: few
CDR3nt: TGTGCCAGCAGTTACGGAATCATGAGTACATCGGATACGCAGTATTTT
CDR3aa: CASSYGIMSTSDTQYF

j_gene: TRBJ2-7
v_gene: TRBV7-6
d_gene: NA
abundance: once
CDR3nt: TGTGCCAGCAGCTTCTGGCCAAGCGGGCACTACGGGCAGTACTTC
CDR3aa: CASSFWPSGHYGQYF

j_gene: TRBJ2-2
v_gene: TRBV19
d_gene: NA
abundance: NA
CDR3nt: TGTGCCAGTAGAGTGACCGGGACGAACACCGGGGAGCTGTTTTTT
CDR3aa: CASRVTGTNTGELFF

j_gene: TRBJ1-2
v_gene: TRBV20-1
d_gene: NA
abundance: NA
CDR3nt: TGCAGTGCTAGTCTCCAAGGCTATGGCTACACCTTC
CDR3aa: CSASLQGYGYTF

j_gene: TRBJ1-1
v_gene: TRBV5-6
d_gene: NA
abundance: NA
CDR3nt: TGTGCCAGCAGCCTGTCTGGTAGATACACTGAAGCTTTCTTT
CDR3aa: CASSLSGRYTEAFF

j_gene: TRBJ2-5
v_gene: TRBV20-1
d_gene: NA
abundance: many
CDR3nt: TGCAGTGCTAGACGCGGGGAACCAACCCAAGAGACCCAGTACTTC
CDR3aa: CSARRGEPTQETQYF

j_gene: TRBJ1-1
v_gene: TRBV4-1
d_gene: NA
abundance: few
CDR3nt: TGCGCCAGCAGCCAGGATCGGGACACCTTGGTTCACACTGAAGCTTTCTTT
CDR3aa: CASSQDRDTLVHTEAFF

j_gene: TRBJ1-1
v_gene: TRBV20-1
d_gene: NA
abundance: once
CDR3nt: TGCAGTGCTAGAAGTTACTTTGAGGGCACTGAAGCTTTCTTT
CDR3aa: CSARSYFEGTEAFF

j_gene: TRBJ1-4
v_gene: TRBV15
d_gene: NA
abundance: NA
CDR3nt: TGTGCCACCAGCTCCCCGGGCCAATGGGAAAAACTGTTTTTT
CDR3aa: CATSSPGQWEKLFF

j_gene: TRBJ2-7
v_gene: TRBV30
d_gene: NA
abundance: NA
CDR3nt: TGTGCCTGGGACACAGGGGGGGGTTACGAGCAGTACTTC
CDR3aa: CAWDTGGGYEQYF

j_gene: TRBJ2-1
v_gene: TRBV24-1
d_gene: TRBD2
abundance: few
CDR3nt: TGTGCCACCAGTGATCGCCCCAGGACTAGCTCTGATATGAATGAGCAGTTCTTC
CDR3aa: CATSDRPRTSSDMNEQFF

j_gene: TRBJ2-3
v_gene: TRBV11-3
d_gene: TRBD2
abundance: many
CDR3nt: TGTGCCAGCAGCCAACCTTCCGGACTAGCGGGGGAAGATACGCAGTATTTT
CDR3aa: CASSQPSGLAGEDTQYF

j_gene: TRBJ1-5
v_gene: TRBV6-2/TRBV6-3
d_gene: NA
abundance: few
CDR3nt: TGTGCCACCACCGTTAGCAATCAGCCCCAGCATTTT
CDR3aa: CATTVSNQPQHF

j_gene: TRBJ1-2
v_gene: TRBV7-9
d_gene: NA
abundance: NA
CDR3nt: TGTGCCAGCAGCGCGACTGGGGCAGGCTCCTATGGCTACACCTTC
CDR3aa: CASSATGAGSYGYTF

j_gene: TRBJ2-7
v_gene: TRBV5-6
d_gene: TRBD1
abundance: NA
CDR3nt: TGTGCCAGCAGCCGGACAGGGGGTGAGCAGTACTTC
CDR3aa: CASSRTGGEQYF

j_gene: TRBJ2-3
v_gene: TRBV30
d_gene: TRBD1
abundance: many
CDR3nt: TGTGCCTGGACGACAGGGGCAGATACGCAGTATTTT
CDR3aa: CAWTTGADTQYF

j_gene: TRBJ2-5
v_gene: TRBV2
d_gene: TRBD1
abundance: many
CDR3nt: TGTGCCAGCAGTGTCGGACAGGTTATTGAAGAGACCCAGTACTTC
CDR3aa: CASSVGQVIEETQYF

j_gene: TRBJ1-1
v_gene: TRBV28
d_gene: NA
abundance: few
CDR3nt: TGTGCCAGCAGTTCGGGGTCTGGGGACACTGAAGCTTTCTTT
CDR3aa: CASSSGSGDTEAFF

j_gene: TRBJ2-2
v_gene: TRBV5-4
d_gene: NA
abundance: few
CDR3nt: TGTGCCAGCAAACCCACCCCTGCCGGGGAGCTGTTTTTT
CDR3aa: CASKPTPAGELFF

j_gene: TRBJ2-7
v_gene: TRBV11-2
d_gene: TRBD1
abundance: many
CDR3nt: TGTGCCAGCAGGTCGACAGGGGTAAACTCCTACGAGCAGTACTTC
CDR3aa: CASRSTGVNSYEQYF

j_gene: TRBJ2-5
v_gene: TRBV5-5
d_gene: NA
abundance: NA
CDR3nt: TGTACCAGCAGCTTGTTTGCGGGTGGAGAGACCCAGTACTTC
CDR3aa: CTSSLFAGGETQYF

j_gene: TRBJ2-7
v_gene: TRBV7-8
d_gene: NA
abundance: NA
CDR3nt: TGTGCCAGCAGCCAACTATCGAGCTCCTACGAGCAGTACTTC
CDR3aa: CASSQLSSSYEQYF

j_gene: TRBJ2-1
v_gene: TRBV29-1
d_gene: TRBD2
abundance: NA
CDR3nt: TGCAGCGTTGAATCCGAGCGGGGGGGCCCGGGTGAGCAGTTCTTC
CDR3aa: CSVESERGGPGEQFF

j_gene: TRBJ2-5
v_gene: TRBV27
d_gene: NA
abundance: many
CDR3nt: TGTGCCAGCAGTTCCAGTCGGGGAGTTTTGGAGACCCAGTACTTC
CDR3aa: CASSSSRGVLETQYF

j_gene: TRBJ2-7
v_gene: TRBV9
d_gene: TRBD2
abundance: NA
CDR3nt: TGTGCCAGCAGCGTAGGAGCGGGAGTCGACGAGCAGTACTTC
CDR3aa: CASSVGAGVDEQYF

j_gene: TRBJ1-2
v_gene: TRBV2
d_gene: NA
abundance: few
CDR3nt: TGTGCCAGCAGTGACGGGACAAGGAACTATGGCTACACCTTC
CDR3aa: CASSDGTRNYGYTF

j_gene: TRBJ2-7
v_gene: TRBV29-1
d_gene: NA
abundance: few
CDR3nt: TGCAGCGCCGCGGACTTTTACTCCTACGAGCAGTACTTC
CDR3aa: CSAADFYSYEQYF

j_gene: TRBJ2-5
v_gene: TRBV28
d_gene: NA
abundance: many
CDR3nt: TGTGCCAGCAGTTTACCCCAGGGGCGAATCGTGGAGACCCAGTACTTC
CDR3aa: CASSLPQGRIVETQYF

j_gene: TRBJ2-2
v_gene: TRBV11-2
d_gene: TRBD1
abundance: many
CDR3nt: TGTGCCAGCAGAAAGACAGGGCGGACCGGGGAGCTGTTTTTT
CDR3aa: CASRKTGRTGELFF

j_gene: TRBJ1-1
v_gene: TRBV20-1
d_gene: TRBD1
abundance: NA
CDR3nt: TGCAGTGCTAGAGACCCACAGGGGGTCGGCACTGAAGCTTTCTTT
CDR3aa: CSARDPQGVGTEAFF

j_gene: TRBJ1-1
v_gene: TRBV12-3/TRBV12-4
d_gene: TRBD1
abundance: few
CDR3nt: TGTGCCAGCAGACACAGGGGGCTAGCTTGGACTGAAGCTTTCTTT
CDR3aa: CASRHRGLAWTEAFF

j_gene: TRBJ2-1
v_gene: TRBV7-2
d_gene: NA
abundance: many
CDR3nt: TGTGCCAGCAGCCAGGCGGCGGAGCCGAGGGATGAGCAGTTCTTC
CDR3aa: CASSQAAEPRDEQFF

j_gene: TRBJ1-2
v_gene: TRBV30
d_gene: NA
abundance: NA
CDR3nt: TGTGCCTGGAGGACGGGCACCCTGAGAGGCTACACCTTC
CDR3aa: CAWRTGTLRGYTF

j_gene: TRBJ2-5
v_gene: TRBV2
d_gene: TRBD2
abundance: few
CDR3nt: TGTGCCAGCAGCGATAGCGGGAAGGGGGTCGTGACCCAGTACTTC
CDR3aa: CASSDSGKGVVTQYF

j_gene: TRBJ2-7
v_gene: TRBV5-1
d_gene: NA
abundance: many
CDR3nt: TGCGCCAGCAGCTTTCAGTCACGGGAGTTGGGCGAGCAGTACTTC
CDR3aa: CASSFQSRELGEQYF

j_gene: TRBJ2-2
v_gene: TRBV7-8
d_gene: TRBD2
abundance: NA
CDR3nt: TGTGCCAGCAGCCCATGGAGCGGGAGCAGCACCGGGGAGCTGTTTTTT
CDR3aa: CASSPWSGSSTGELFF

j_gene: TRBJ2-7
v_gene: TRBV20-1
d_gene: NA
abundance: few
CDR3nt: TGCAGTGCCTTAAGAAGGGCCTACGAGCAGTACTTC
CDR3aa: CSALRRAYEQYF

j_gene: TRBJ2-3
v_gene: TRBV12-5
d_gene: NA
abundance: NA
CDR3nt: TGTGCTAGTGGTTTGGAAGGGGGGGCAACAGATACGCAGTATTTT
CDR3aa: CASGLEGGATDTQYF

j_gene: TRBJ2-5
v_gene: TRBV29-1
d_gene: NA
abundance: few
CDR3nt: TGCAGCGTCCAGGGACATCCACGCCATCAAGAGACCCAGTACTTC
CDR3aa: CSVQGHPRHQETQYF

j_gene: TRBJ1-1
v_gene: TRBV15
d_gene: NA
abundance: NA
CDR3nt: TGTGCCACCAGCAGAACACAAGGGACTGAAGCTTTCTTT
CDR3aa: CATSRTQGTEAFF